The clone carrying this TCR beta chain was recorded once. As yet, its antigen is unknown. Germline V CDR1 and CDR2: LNHDA, SQIVND (reference sequence). Germline trimming cut 4 bases from V and 0 bases from J; bases unmatched to any gene: 2. The CDR3 totals 14 residues. The record originates from a study of T cell responses to AZD1222 COVID-19 vaccine. The wider study: Doses given second, at about 4 or about 12 weeks, were pooled. Whole-study results and caveats: Clonal diversity was possibly underestimated, and the donors were mostly white British, with more females.

Only in-frame clones appear in the TCRdb table, and some are missing; sequencing was by immunoSEQ multiplex PCR. The sample records roughly 100,000 clones, roughly 89% being singletons. This material consisted of peripheral blood, taken on day 0 of AZD1222 vaccination. V gene TRBV19 combines with J gene TRBJ1-1, with TRBD1 matching over 7 bases. This sequence originates from an adult in good health. The CDR3 loop is CASSTDRVNTEAFF. CDR3 in DNA: TGTGCCAGTAGTACCGACAGGGTGAACACTGAAGCTTTCTTT.